What follows is one TCR beta chain and its context. The source of the sample is a study of blood T cell repertoires in COVID-19. Overall study context: Acute-phase and convalescent COVID-19 samples originated in the United States, Italy and Spain. The cDNA or gDNA used as material had been derived from T cells, B-cell-depleted T cells, or PBMCs.

Deletions cut 1 base from V and 2 bases from J, with 11 bases between. There are 15 residues in the CDR3. Germline V CDR1 and CDR2: SGHRS, YFSETQ. In the study's own analysis: Researchers report that nucleated cell counts were estimated from reference gene primer amplification. Libraries were prepared by immunoSEQ multiplex PCR; TCRdb keeps only in-frame clonotypes and omits some of them. Clonal size and the V and J genes are those of that table, whereas D and trimming came from the DNA. The sample shows about 40,000 clones, around 80% of them seen only once. The chain links TRBV5-1 to TRBJ2-3; D perhaps matches TRBD1 (5 bases). The TCR sequence derives from an elderly man with active or convalescent COVID-19. Sequencing was performed on peripheral blood. Here the CDR3 reads CASSLMTANTDTQYF. For the CDR3, the DNA is TGCGCCAGCAGCTTGATGACAGCAAACACAGATACGCAGTATTTT.